In this sample, the clone carrying this TCR beta chain turned up a few times. Its antigen is unidentified. The data were taken from a study of T-cell memory formation after mild COVID-19. Study at large: Largely, TCR clusters stayed within a single donor.

V was clipped by 3 bases and J by 3 bases; unmatched bases: 3. The CDR3 has 14 amino acids. CDR1 is SGHDT and CDR2 is YYEEEE in the germline V gene. TCRdb reprocessed the 5' RACE reads via MiXCR and lists one record per CDR3 protein. The data contain some 100,000 distinct CDR3 sequences, approximately 10% of them singletons. Findings and limits, study-wide: Contracting CD4+ clones were located mainly in CM and EM, and CD8+ clones in EMRA. Clones contracting across day 15 to 85 had a balanced CD4/CD8 profile; later expanding clones leaned CD4+.

Sequencing used PBMCs or a T cell subset sorted from them (not recorded which). The chain is built from TRBV5-6 and TRBJ1-2; 9 nucleotides line up with TRBD1. The receptor was derived from a man between 18 and 29 years old who had mild COVID-19 (a few samples of this study predate the infection). Cell type and time point are not known. In DNA, the CDR3 is TGTGCCAGCAGCTGGGGACAGGGCCACTATGGCTACACCTTC. It codes for CASSWGQGHYGYTF.